This TCR beta chain comes out of a study of T cell responses to AZD1222 COVID-19 vaccine. Study results and limitations: Seropositive status at baseline applied to only 6 or 7 AZD1222 recipients. Donors in the cohort were predominantly white British and more often female, and clonal diversity was possibly underestimated.

A note on this clone: Its antigen is unknown.

The CDR3 length is 13 residues. The V gene lost 5 bases and the J gene lost 6 bases, with 11 bases spanning the gap. CDR1 and CDR2 from the germline V gene are MNHEY and SMNVEV (reference sequence). Sequencing used immunoSEQ multiplex PCR; TCRdb keeps in-frame clones, though not all of them. In the table there are 65,000 to 95,000 clones, 65% to 85% of which are singletons. The sample consisted of peripheral blood, taken on day 0 of AZD1222 vaccination. This sequence was found in an adult in good health. The chain couples TRBV27 to TRBJ2-1; no clear D. The CDR3: CASSLAAINEQFF. In DNA, the CDR3 is TGTGCCAGCAGTCTGGCGGCTATCAATGAGCAGTTCTTC.